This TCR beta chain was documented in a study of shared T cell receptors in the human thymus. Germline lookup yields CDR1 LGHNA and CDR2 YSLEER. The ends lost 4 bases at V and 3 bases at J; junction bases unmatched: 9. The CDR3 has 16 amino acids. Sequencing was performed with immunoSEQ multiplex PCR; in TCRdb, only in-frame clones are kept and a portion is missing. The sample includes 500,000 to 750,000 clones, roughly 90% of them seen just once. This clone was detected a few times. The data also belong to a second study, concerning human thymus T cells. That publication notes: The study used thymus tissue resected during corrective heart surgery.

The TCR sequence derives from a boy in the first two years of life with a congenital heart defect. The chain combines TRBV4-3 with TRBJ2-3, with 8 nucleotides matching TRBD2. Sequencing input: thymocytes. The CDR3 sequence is CASSPSRAGATDTQYF. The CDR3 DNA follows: TGCGCCAGCAGCCCGTCAAGAGCGGGAGCAACAGATACGCAGTATTTT.